Listed below are T cell receptor beta chains from one sample, sequenced in a study of cytomegalovirus exposure and HLA in healthy donors. Only in-frame clones appear in the TCRdb table, and some are missing; sequencing was by immunoSEQ multiplex PCR. The sample includes 150,000 or so clones, around 84% of them seen just once. Source material: PBMCs. These receptor sequences come from a human donor in good health. Both conserved end residues are part of each CDR3. The D gene is left open where the match is weak. Clone size is not always given. Where it is, it says once, few, many or a class for expanded clones.

J gene | clone size | V gene | D gene | CDR3 protein | CDR3 DNA
TRBJ2-5 | - | TRBV7-8 | - | CASSLLGSANQETQYF | TGTGCCAGCAGCTTGTTGGGTAGCGCGAACCAAGAGACCCAGTACTTC
TRBJ2-1 | - | TRBV7-9 | - | CASSFTGKSYNEQFF | TGTGCCAGCAGCTTCACAGGTAAATCCTACAATGAGCAGTTCTTC
TRBJ2-6 | - | TRBV7-8 | - | CASSTQDRPGANVLTF | TGTGCCAGCAGCACACAGGATAGGCCTGGGGCCAACGTCCTGACTTTC
TRBJ1-3 | - | TRBV6-1 | - | CASSEEGRGVAGNTIYF | TGTGCCAGCAGTGAGGAAGGACGCGGGGTGGCTGGAAACACCATATATTTT
TRBJ1-1 | - | TRBV6-6 | TRBD1 | CASSYSGTGKTEAFF | TGTGCCAGCAGTTACTCCGGGACAGGGAAAACTGAAGCTTTCTTT
TRBJ2-3 | - | TRBV5-6 | - | CASSLALEDTQYF | TGTGCCAGCAGCTTGGCCCTAGAAGATACGCAGTATTTT
TRBJ1-3 | - | TRBV6-6 | - | CASSYEGAGNTIYF | TGTGCCAGCAGTTATGAAGGGGCTGGAAACACCATATATTTT
TRBJ1-1 | few | TRBV7-3 | TRBD1 | CASSFAGGTEAFF | TGTGCCAGCAGCTTCGCAGGGGGCACTGAAGCTTTCTTT
TRBJ2-2 | - | TRBV9 | TRBD2 | CASSSRLASTNTGELFF | TGTGCCAGCAGCTCGAGACTAGCGAGTACGAACACCGGGGAGCTGTTTTTT
TRBJ2-1 | - | TRBV5-1 | - | CASSLAAGYREQFF | TGCGCCAGCAGCTTGGCCGCGGGTTATAGGGAGCAGTTCTTC
TRBJ1-2 | - | TRBV5-1 | - | CASSFKGGYGYTF | TGCGCCAGCAGCTTTAAGGGAGGCTATGGCTACACCTTC
TRBJ2-7 | - | TRBV7-3 | - | CASSSLPGSSYEQYF | TGTGCCAGCAGCTCCCTCCCGGGGAGCTCCTACGAGCAGTACTTC
TRBJ1-2 | - | TRBV5-1 | TRBD1 | CASSLDPGGGYGYTF | TGCGCCAGCAGCTTGGATCCAGGGGGAGGCTATGGCTACACCTTC
TRBJ2-7 | - | TRBV19 | - | CASRGQSWDEQYF | TGTGCCAGTAGAGGACAATCATGGGACGAGCAGTACTTC
TRBJ1-6 | - | TRBV10-3 | TRBD1 | CAISRGQGASPLHF | TGTGCCATCAGTAGGGGACAGGGAGCTTCACCCCTCCACTTT
TRBJ1-5 | few | TRBV7-2 | TRBD1 | CASSLEGQGNQPQHF | TGTGCCAGCAGCTTAGAGGGACAGGGGAATCAGCCCCAGCATTTT
TRBJ2-7 | - | TRBV27 | TRBD2 | CASSPIPGTRVIYEQYF | TGTGCCAGCAGCCCTATCCCCGGGACTAGGGTTATCTACGAGCAGTACTTC
TRBJ2-3 | - | TRBV10-3 | TRBD1 | CAISTGQGTDTQYF | TGTGCCATCAGTACCGGACAGGGCACAGATACGCAGTATTTT
TRBJ1-1 | - | TRBV13 | - | CASSLRVNTEAFF | TGTGCCAGCAGCTTACGGGTAAACACTGAAGCTTTCTTT
TRBJ2-1 | - | TRBV5-4 | - | CASSLSYNEQFF | TGTGCCAGCAGCTTGTCGTACAATGAGCAGTTCTTC
TRBJ2-7 | - | TRBV7-3 | - | CASSLSGALGEQYF | TGTGCCAGCAGCTTGTCCGGAGCGCTGGGCGAGCAGTACTTC
TRBJ1-2 | - | TRBV5-1 | - | CASRVLQGDYGYTF | TGCGCCAGCAGAGTTCTACAGGGCGACTATGGCTACACCTTC
TRBJ1-4 | once | TRBV30 | TRBD1 | CAWSQGQGATNEKLFF | TGTGCCTGGAGTCAGGGACAGGGAGCAACTAATGAAAAACTGTTTTTT
TRBJ1-6 | - | TRBV6-5 | - | CASSYSQGSTNSPLHF | TGTGCCAGCAGTTACTCGCAGGGCTCTACGAATTCACCCCTCCACTTT
TRBJ2-1 | - | TRBV29-1 | TRBD2 | CSVEGRGGAYNEQFF | TGCAGCGTTGAAGGTCGCGGGGGGGCCTACAATGAGCAGTTCTTC
TRBJ2-2 | - | TRBV7-9 | TRBD1 | CASSWDRFHGELFF | TGTGCCAGCAGCTGGGACAGGTTTCACGGGGAGCTGTTTTTT
TRBJ1-2 | - | TRBV14 | - | CASSLMSVGGVGYGYTF | TGTGCCAGCAGCCTAATGTCGGTGGGGGGAGTTGGCTATGGCTACACCTTC
TRBJ2-3 | - | TRBV7-3 | - | CASSLGGTHSTDTQYF | TGTGCCAGCAGCTTAGGGGGGACCCATAGCACAGATACGCAGTATTTT
TRBJ2-7 | - | TRBV7-9 | - | CASSPLRLGEREQYF | TGTGCCAGCAGTCCCCTGCGACTAGGGGAACGCGAGCAGTACTTC
TRBJ2-3 | - | TRBV19 | - | CASSMRLASTDTQYF | TGTGCCAGTAGTATGAGGCTAGCTAGCACAGATACGCAGTATTTT
TRBJ1-4 | few | TRBV18 | TRBD1 | CASSRQGATYATNEKLFF | TGTGCCAGCTCCCGACAGGGGGCGACGTACGCAACTAATGAAAAACTGTTTTTT
TRBJ2-7 | few | TRBV6-5 | TRBD1 | CASREDRGSYEQYF | TGTGCCAGCAGAGAGGACAGGGGGAGCTACGAGCAGTACTTC
TRBJ1-1 | - | TRBV6-5 | - | CASSYSIRDTEAFF | TGTGCCAGCAGTTACTCGATCAGGGACACTGAAGCTTTCTTT
TRBJ1-3 | once | TRBV28 | - | CASSFHSGNTIYF | TGTGCCAGCAGTTTCCACTCTGGAAACACCATATATTTT
TRBJ2-2 | - | TRBV27 | TRBD2 | CASSLWFSGSSGELFF | TGTGCCAGCAGTTTATGGTTTAGCGGGAGTAGTGGGGAGCTGTTTTTT
TRBJ2-7 | - | TRBV5-5 | TRBD2 | CASNSGWGGEQYF | TGTGCCAGCAACTCAGGGTGGGGAGGGGAGCAGTACTTC
TRBJ2-1 | - | TRBV7-2 | TRBD2 | CASSLGSSGSNEQFF | TGTGCCAGCAGCTTAGGGTCTAGCGGATCTAATGAGCAGTTCTTC